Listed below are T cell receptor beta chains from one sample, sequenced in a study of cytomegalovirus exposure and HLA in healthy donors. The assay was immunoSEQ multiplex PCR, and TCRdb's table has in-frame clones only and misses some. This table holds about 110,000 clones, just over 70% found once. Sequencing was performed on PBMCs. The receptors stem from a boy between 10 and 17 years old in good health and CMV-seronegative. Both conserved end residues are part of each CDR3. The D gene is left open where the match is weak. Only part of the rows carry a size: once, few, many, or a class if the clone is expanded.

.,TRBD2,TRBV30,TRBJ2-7,TGTGCCTGGAGTTATAGCGGGAATCGCTACGAGCAGTACTTC,CAWSYSGNRYEQYF
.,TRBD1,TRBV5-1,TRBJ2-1,TGCGCCAGCAGCTTCCCCCAGCTGTCCAGGGGGAGCTCCTACAATGAGCAGTTCTTC,CASSFPQLSRGSSYNEQFF
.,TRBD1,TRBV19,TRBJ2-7,TGTGCCAGTAGCACCGGGACAGGGGGCGGAGACGAGCAGTACTTC,CASSTGTGGGDEQYF
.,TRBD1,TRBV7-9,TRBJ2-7,TGTGCCAGCAGCCCTAAGGGACAGGGTACCTACGAGCAGTACTTC,CASSPKGQGTYEQYF
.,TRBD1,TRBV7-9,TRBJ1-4,TGTGCCAGCAGCTTAGCGAGGGACAGAAATGAAAAACTGTTTTTT,CASSLARDRNEKLFF
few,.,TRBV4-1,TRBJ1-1,TGCGCCAGCAGTCACTTTCTCAGGGACACTGAAGCTTTCTTT,CASSHFLRDTEAFF
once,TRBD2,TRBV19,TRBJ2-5,TGTGCCAGTACTGATGGGGGAGCGGGAGAAGAGACCCAGTACTTC,CASTDGGAGEETQYF
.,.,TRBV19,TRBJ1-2,TGTGCCAGTAGTATAGAACAGGGAAGTGGCTACACCTTC,CASSIEQGSGYTF
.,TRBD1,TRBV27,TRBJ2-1,TGTGCCAGCAGTTTATCTCCCGGGACAGGGGCCTCCTACAATGAGCAGTTCTTC,CASSLSPGTGASYNEQFF
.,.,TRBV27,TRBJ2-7,TGTGCCAGCCCTCACAGTGGCGAGCAGTACTTC,CASPHSGEQYF
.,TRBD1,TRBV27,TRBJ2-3,TGTGCCAGCAGTTTATCCCTCGGACAGGGGCTGTACAGGGATACGCAGTATTTT,CASSLSLGQGLYRDTQYF
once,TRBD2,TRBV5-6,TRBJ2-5,TGTGCCAGCAGCTTTGGTAGCGGGGGGTTTGGAGAGACCCAGTACTTC,CASSFGSGGFGETQYF
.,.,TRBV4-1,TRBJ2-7,TGCGCCAGCAGCCAACAAGGACATACCTACGAGCAGTACTTC,CASSQQGHTYEQYF
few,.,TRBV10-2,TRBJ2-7,TGCGCCACCGGGGTAGTTACCTACGAGCAGTACTTC,CATGVVTYEQYF
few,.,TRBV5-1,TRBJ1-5,TGCGCCAGCAGCTTGTCGGCGGGGGCAAATCAGCCCCAGCATTTT,CASSLSAGANQPQHF
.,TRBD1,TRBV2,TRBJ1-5,TGTGCCAGCAGTAGAGGGACAGGGACTACCTATAGCAATCAGCCCCAGCATTTT,CASSRGTGTTYSNQPQHF
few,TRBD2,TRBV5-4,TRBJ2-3,TGTGCCAGCAGCTTGGATACAGCGGGGACAGATACGCAGTATTTT,CASSLDTAGTDTQYF
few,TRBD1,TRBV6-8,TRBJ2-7,TGTGCCAGCAGTTACGGGACAGGGGGCTACGAGCAGTACTTC,CASSYGTGGYEQYF
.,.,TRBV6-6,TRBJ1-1,TGTGCCAGCGGCCCGGATTTGGACAACTTGAACACTGAAGCTTTCTTT,CASGPDLDNLNTEAFF
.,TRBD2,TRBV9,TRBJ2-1,TGTGCCAGCAGCAAGCTAGCGGGGGGACTCTCCTACAATGAGCAGTTCTTC,CASSKLAGGLSYNEQFF
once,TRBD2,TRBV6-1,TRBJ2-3,TGTGCCAGCAGTGAACCAGTCGGGGGGGCAGATACGCAGTATTTT,CASSEPVGGADTQYF
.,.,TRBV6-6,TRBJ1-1,TGTGCCAGCAGAAGACCAGGGAACACTGAAGCTTTCTTT,CASRRPGNTEAFF
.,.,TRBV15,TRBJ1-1,TGTGCCACCACGACAGGACTCCTGAACACTGAAGCTTTCTTT,CATTTGLLNTEAFF
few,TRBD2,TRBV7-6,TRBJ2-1,TGTGCCAGCAGCTTAGTCGGGAGCGGGACCGGCAATGAGCAGTTCTTC,CASSLVGSGTGNEQFF
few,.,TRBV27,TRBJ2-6,TGTGCCAGCAGTTTATGGCTAGGACAGTACTCTGGGGCCAACGTCCTGACTTTC,CASSLWLGQYSGANVLTF
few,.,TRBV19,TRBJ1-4,TGTGCCAGTAGTATTAGGGGTGAAAAACTGTTTTTT,CASSIRGEKLFF
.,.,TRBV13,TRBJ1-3,TGTGCCAGCGCCACGGGGGGAAACACCATATATTTT,CASATGGNTIYF
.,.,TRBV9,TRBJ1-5,TGTGCCAGCAGCGCCCGGGGCGGGGGAGTGAATCAGCCCCAGCATTTT,CASSARGGGVNQPQHF
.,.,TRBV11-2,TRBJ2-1,TGTGCCAGCAGCCCCCTCCCCGGACTACTACGTCTGCAGTTCTTC,CASSPLPGLLRLQFF
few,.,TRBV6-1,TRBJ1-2,TGTGCCAGCAGTGAAGCAGGACTGAGGGGCTACACCTTC,CASSEAGLRGYTF
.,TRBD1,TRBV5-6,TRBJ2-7,TGTGCCAGCAGTTTGAGACCGGGACAGGGCTCCTACGAGCAGTACTTC,CASSLRPGQGSYEQYF
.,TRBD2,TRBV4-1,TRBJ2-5,TGCGCCAGCAGCATCCCGGGAGGTTCGGAGACCCAGTACTTC,CASSIPGGSETQYF
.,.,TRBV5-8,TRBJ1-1,TGTGCCAGCAGCTTGATGACAGTTGAAGCTTTCTTT,CASSLMTVEAFF
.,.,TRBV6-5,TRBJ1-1,TGTGCCAGCAGTTACTCGGGCAGGGGCCCCACTGAAGCTTTCTTT,CASSYSGRGPTEAFF
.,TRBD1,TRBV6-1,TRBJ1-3,TGTGCCAGCAGTGAACTAGGGACAGGGCACCCTGGAAACACCATATATTTT,CASSELGTGHPGNTIYF
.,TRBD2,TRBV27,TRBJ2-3,TGTGCCAGCAGTTTACCCGTTCCGGGACTAGCGATAGGAGATACGCAGTATTTT,CASSLPVPGLAIGDTQYF
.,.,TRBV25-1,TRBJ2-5,TGTGCCAGCAGTGAAGGTTGGACAGGAGGGGAGACCCAGTACTTC,CASSEGWTGGETQYF